This T cell receptor beta chain was retrieved from a study of radiotherapy plus CTLA-4 blockade in lung cancer (dated by TCRdb to 2016 to 2019). Study-level background: Among enrolled patients, under 20% had an objective response and around 33% reached disease control. Points the paper makes about the study in general: After treatment with radiotherapy and ipilimumab, TCR clones that originated in tumors expanded in peripheral blood. The strongest predictors of response were reported to be early dynamic shifts in blood T cell clones along with a rise in serum interferon-beta following radiation.

Worth noting for this clone: What antigen it recognizes has not been identified. No much larger clone exists at a distance of one base, and base qualities are not known.

Libraries were prepared through the immunoSEQ multiplex PCR assay. TCRdb re-hosts the immuneACCESS table, in-frame sequences only. Its copies lack some clones; in the studies checked, an unresolved V gene accounts for under half of them, and the cause for the rest is not known. This sample is represented by some 12,000 clones; about 81% of them were singletons. Approximately 30% of the sample belongs to the ten largest clones. The study evaluated CTLA-4 blockade (ipilimumab) given together with focal radiation therapy in patients who had chemo-refractory metastatic non-small-cell lung cancer. There are 15 amino acids in the CDR3, from cysteine to phenylalanine inclusive. CDR3 DNA only is kept here, 45 bases in frame from base 1. The germline V gene encodes CDR1 KGHSH and CDR2 LQKENI. The germline V end is reduced by 1 base and the J end by 9 bases; junction bases left unmatched: 6.

This clonotype originated in a human donor with non-small cell lung cancer that progressed on radiotherapy plus ipilimumab. Rearrangement joined TRBV18 to TRBJ2-4; TRBD2 agrees with 10 junctional bases. Sequencing was performed on peripheral blood, taken from a patient treated with radiotherapy plus ipilimumab. The DNA sequence is TGTGCCAGCTCACCACTAGCGGGGGGAAATAGCATTCAGTACTTC. This yields the protein CASSPLAGGNSIQYF.